The next 28 T cell receptor beta chains were all read from a single sample in a study of CD8 T cells in ankylosing spondylitis. General study results and limits: Roughly eight highly homologous variants made up a TCR beta motif that seemed to typify ankylosing spondylitis blood.

Which antigens these TCRs recognize remains unknown. From the 5' RACE reads, TCRdb called clonotypes with MiXCR, one entry per CDR3 protein. The table lists 750,000 to 850,000 distinct CDR3 sequences, 12% of them singletons. The sequenced material came from blood, either unsorted or a sorted T cell fraction (not recorded which). The source is a male donor with ankylosing spondylitis.

A few counts support this clonotype. The chain carries TRBV4-3 and TRBJ1-4; D is ambiguous. The germline V gene encodes CDR1 LGHNA and CDR2 YSLEER. CDR3 length: 15 amino acids. V was cut by 1 base and J by 3 bases, with 9 bases left in between. The DNA of the CDR3 is TGCGCCAGCAGCCAAGCGGGCAGATCTAATGAAAAACTGTTTTTT. Translating it yields CASSQAGRSNEKLFF.

V is TRBV24-1 and J is TRBJ2-3, with D tentatively TRBD1 or TRBD2 (5 bases each). The germline gives CDR1 KGHDR, CDR2 SFDVKD. The CDR3 length is 15 residues. V was trimmed by 4 bases and J by 2 bases, leaving 12 bases between them. The CDR3 DNA is TGTGCCACCAGTGACGAGGGACGATTCACAGATACGCAGTATTTT. Translated, it gives CATSDEGRFTDTQYF.

This clonotype was seen only a few times. CDR3 nucleotide sequence: TGTGCCAGCAGTTACCAGGGATGGGTGTACGAGCAGTACTTC. This gives the protein CASSYQGWVYEQYF. This rearrangement joins TRBV28 to TRBJ2-7, with D tentatively TRBD1 (5 bases). The V and J ends lost 4 bases and 4 bases respectively, with 14 bases between them. The CDR3 totals 14 residues. Per the germline V gene, CDR1 is MDHEN and CDR2 is SYDVKM.

CDR3 protein: CSATDTSNTEAFF. The CDR3 DNA is TGCAGTGCCACAGACACTTCGAACACTGAAGCTTTCTTT. The rearrangement uses TRBV20-1 and TRBJ1-1; D uncertain. The CDR3 has 13 amino acids. Trimming removed 6 bases from V and 1 base from J, with 12 bases in between. Germline CDR1 and CDR2: DFQATT and SNEGSKA (reference sequence).

There are a few counts of this clonotype. The chain couples TRBV20-1 to TRBJ2-4, with D unclear. The CDR3 totals 15 residues. The V gene's germline CDR1 is DFQATT and CDR2 SNEGSKA (reference sequence). V was shortened by 5 bases and J by 1 base, with 15 bases between the two germline ends. The CDR3 DNA reads as TGCAGTGCTTCACAGTTGGGTTCGGCCAAAAACATTCAGTACTTC. Its protein is CSASQLGSAKNIQYF.

This clonotype was observed once. This rearrangement joins TRBV21-1 to TRBJ2-7; the D call TRBD1 from the table was never checked on the DNA. TRBV21-1 is annotated as a pseudogene. The CDR3 is made up of 14 amino acids. CDR3 protein: CASSPQDSLHEQYF. CDR3 DNA sequence: TGTGCCAGCAGCCCCCAGGACAGCCTTCACGAGCAGTACTTC.

The J gene is TRBJ1-1, the V gene TRBV4-1; D not certain. The ends were cut back, 0 bases at V and 8 bases at J, with 13 bases in the middle. Germline-derived CDR1 and CDR2 are MGHRA and YSYEKL. The CDR3 loop spans 14 amino acids. This CDR3 is CASSQERRGREAFF. In nucleotides, the CDR3 is TGCGCCAGCAGCCAAGAAAGGAGAGGGCGGGAAGCTTTCTTT.

The V gene is TRBV18, the J gene TRBJ2-3, with D unclear. V was cut by 2 bases and J by 3 bases, with 9 bases left in between. The CDR3 length is 14 residues. Germline V gene lookup returns CDR1 KGHSH and CDR2 LQKENI. The CDR3 DNA is TGTGCCAGCTCACCAACCCTTCATACAGATACGCAGTATTTT. Protein sequence: CASSPTLHTDTQYF. Variable domain in full (rest from reference TRBV18 and TRBJ2-3): NAGVMQNPRHLVRRRGQEARLRCSPMKGHSHVYWYRQLPEEGLKFMVYLQKENIIDESGMPKERFSAEFPKEGPSILRIQQVVRGDSAAYFCASSPTLHTDTQYFGPGTRLTVL.

This clonotype was found a few times. The chain couples TRBV20-1 to TRBJ2-7, with 9 nucleotides matching TRBD1. The junction had 8 bases not matched to a gene; V was cut back by 6 bases and J by 2 bases. In germline, CDR1 is DFQATT, CDR2 SNEGSKA (reference sequence). CDR3 length equals 14 residues. CDR3 DNA sequence: TGCAGTGCCAGAACAGGGGGCATCGCCTACGAGCAGTACTTC. This gives the protein CSARTGGIAYEQYF.

This clonotype was found a few times. The chain couples TRBV5-1 to TRBJ2-6; D is tentatively TRBD1 or TRBD2 (5 bases each). Trimming removed 0 bases from V and 2 bases from J, with 9 bases in between. The CDR3 is 16 amino acids. The V gene's germline CDR1 is SGHRS and CDR2 YFSETQ. The CDR3 DNA is TGCGCCAGCAGCTTGGCCGTGGGGGCTGGGGCCAACGTCCTGACTTTC. Its protein product is CASSLAVGAGANVLTF.

In DNA form, the CDR3 reads TGTGCCAGCAGTTTTGGGGACACCACCTTCTATGGCTACACCTTC. Encoded protein: CASSFGDTTFYGYTF. The rearrangement joins TRBV12-3 or TRBV12-4 to TRBJ1-2; TRBD1 is a possible D gene (6 bases). This CDR3 has 15 residues. V dropped 3 bases and J dropped 4 bases, with 15 bases sitting between them.

This chain joins TRBV29-1 and TRBJ1-1; D call uncertain. CDR1 and CDR2 from the germline V gene are SQVTM and ANQGSEA. The length of the CDR3 is 13 residues. Trimming stripped 4 bases from V and 4 bases from J, with 13 bases between. The CDR3 loop is CSVGRVLGTEAFF. The CDR3 coding sequence is TGCAGCGTTGGCCGGGTTCTGGGCACTGAAGCTTTCTTT.

The chain is built from TRBV28 and TRBJ2-6, with 8 bases identical to TRBD1. J gave up 12 bases and V 3 bases, and 7 bases lay outside the gene matches. This CDR3 comprises 14 residues. The V gene's germline CDR1 is MDHEN and CDR2 SYDVKM. CDR3 in amino acids: CASSFISTGGVLTF. The CDR3 nucleotides are TGTGCCAGCAGTTTCATCTCAACAGGGGGCGTCCTGACTTTC.

The chain links TRBV29-1 to TRBJ2-7; maybe TRBD2 (5 bases). Germline V gene data show CDR1 as SQVTM and CDR2 as ANQGSEA. Trimming took off 5 bases at V and 6 bases at J, with 20 bases between the two ends. CDR3 size: 14 residues. CDR3 DNA sequence: TGCAGCGTTCAGACACCGGAAAAACGGGGCGAGCAGTACTTC. Amino acid sequence: CSVQTPEKRGEQYF.

This clonotype appeared a few times. The rearrangement joins TRBV27 to TRBJ2-3; a weak D match, TRBD2 (6 bases). Looked up from germline, CDR1 is MNHEY and CDR2 is SMNVEV (reference sequence). V dropped 8 bases and J dropped 1 base, with 10 bases sitting between them. The length of the CDR3 is 13 residues. The CDR3 sequence is CASRASGTDTQYF. The CDR3 DNA is TGTGCCAGCCGGGCTAGCGGCACAGATACGCAGTATTTT.

This chain uses TRBV7-6 with TRBJ2-3; D unresolved. Germline assignment: CDR1 SGHVS and CDR2 FNYEAQ. V was trimmed by 3 bases and J by 0 bases, leaving 13 bases between them. The CDR3 spans 16 residues. In DNA form, the CDR3 reads TGTGCCAGCAGCTTCCGGCTGGCGTCTAGCACAGATACGCAGTATTTT. Translated, it gives CASSFRLASSTDTQYF.

The genes are TRBV6-1 and TRBJ1-1, with D hard to call. CDR3 size: 15 residues. The ends were cut back, 6 bases at V and 7 bases at J, with 21 bases in the middle. Germline V lookup: CDR1 MNHNS, CDR2 SASEGT. The CDR3 DNA reads as TGTGCCAGCAGCCGATCACTCGCGCAGGCCGATGAAGCTTTCTTT. Encoded protein: CASSRSLAQADEAFF.

With regard to this clonotype: The junction departs from germline at one end; a sequencing error may be responsible. This chain joins TRBV5-6 and TRBJ1-5; D gene unclear. Germline CDR1 SGHDT, CDR2 YYEEEE. CDR3 size: 12 residues. The CDR3 sequence: CAISPGLLRQHF. The CDR3, as DNA: TGTGCCATCAGCCCCGGGCTCCTGCGCCAGCATTTT.

Only a few counts were recorded for this clonotype. The chain recombines TRBV6-4 with TRBJ2-1; perhaps D is TRBD1 or TRBD2 (5 bases each). V was trimmed by 2 bases and J by 10 bases, leaving 18 bases between them. Germline V lookup: CDR1 MRHNA, CDR2 SNTAGT. CDR3 length: 15 residues. CDR3 nucleotide sequence: TGTGCCAGCAGTGACCCCCGGGACCCCTCGGGGGAGCAGTTCTTC. Residues: CASSDPRDPSGEQFF.

This clonotype was counted many times. The chain employs TRBV12-3 or TRBV12-4 and TRBJ2-2, with D tentatively TRBD1 or TRBD2 (6 bases each). V lost 6 bases, J lost 4 bases, and 21 bases lay in between. The CDR3 length is 17 residues. DNA for the CDR3: TGTGCCAGCAGGGGGGGCAGGGGCGTGATTGTCACCGGGGAGCTGTTTTTT. This translates into CASRGGRGVIVTGELFF.

This clonotype was counted ten times or more. The gene calls are TRBV7-6 and TRBJ2-7, with 7 bases aligning to TRBD1. In germline, CDR1 is SGHVS, CDR2 FNYEAQ. Trimming cost V 1 base and J 3 bases; bases outside gene matches: 6. The CDR3 contains 15 residues. The CDR3 loop reads CASSLGRDSFYEQYF. CDR3 coding DNA: TGTGCCAGCAGCTTAGGAAGGGACAGTTTCTACGAGCAGTACTTC.

The sample holds many counts of this clonotype. The chain is built from TRBV12-3 or TRBV12-4 and TRBJ1-2; 8 bases agree with TRBD1. The V and J ends lost 0 bases and 6 bases, in that order; junction bases with no gene match: 3. This CDR3 region has 14 residues. CDR3 sequence (DNA): TGTGCCAGCAGTTTAGCGGACAGGGAGGATGGCTACACCTTC. Protein product: CASSLADREDGYTF.

This clonotype has ten or more counts. The genes are TRBV11-1 and TRBJ2-1, with unresolved D. Germline V lookup: CDR1 SGHAT, CDR2 FQDESV (reference sequence). The CDR3 spans 14 residues. The V gene lost 6 bases and the J gene lost 11 bases, with 20 bases spanning the gap. The CDR3 coding sequence is TGTGCCAGCAGTGGTCGAGCCCGCCGAGGACAGCAGTTCTTC. Protein product: CASSGRARRGQQFF. Based on the CDR3 plus reference TRBV11-1 and TRBJ2-1, the full variable domain is EAEVAQSPRYKITEKSQAVAFWCDPISGHATLYWYRQILGQGPELLVQFQDESVVDDSQLPKDRFSAERLKGVDSTLKIQPAELGDSAMYLCASSGRARRGQQFFGPGTRLTVL.

V is TRBV30 and J is TRBJ1-5, with D maybe TRBD1 (6 bases). The V end lost 5 bases, the J end lost 7 bases, and 15 bases lay between the germline ends. Germline V gives CDR1 GTSNPN, CDR2 SVGIG (reference sequence). The CDR3 spans 13 residues. Here the CDR3 DNA reads TGTGCCTGGGGGGGCAGGGGCGGCCAGCCCCAGCATTTT. It yields the protein CAWGGRGGQPQHF.

This clonotype came up a few times. The genes are TRBV6-5 and TRBJ1-6, with D possibly matching TRBD1 (6 bases). Germline CDR1 is MNHEY and CDR2 is SVGAGI. CDR3 length equals 15 residues. With 0 bases removed from V and 14 bases from J, the gap between germline ends came to 17 bases. The CDR3 DNA follows: TGTGCCAGCAGTTACTCAGGACAGACCCGATTGGCCCTCCACTTT. As protein: CASSYSGQTRLALHF.

This clonotype was found a few times. This chain uses TRBV6-1 with TRBJ2-7; 10 bases fit TRBD2. The CDR3 extends over 15 amino acids. The V segment lost 0 bases and the J segment 2 bases; nucleotides outside the gene matches: 1. Per germline, CDR1 MNHNS and CDR2 SASEGT. The CDR3 sequence is CASSEAGTSAYEQYF. The DNA of the CDR3 is TGTGCCAGCAGTGAAGCCGGGACTAGCGCCTACGAGCAGTACTTC.

This clonotype is a singleton in its sample. The V and J genes are TRBV5-1 and TRBJ2-1; D unclear. This CDR3 spans 14 amino acids. V shed 0 bases and J shed 9 bases, with 13 bases lying between them. Germline-derived CDR1 and CDR2 are SGHRS and YFSETQ. CDR3: CASSLESFGFEQFF. DNA for the CDR3: TGCGCCAGCAGCTTGGAATCGTTCGGATTTGAGCAGTTCTTC.

The chain combines TRBV5-1 with TRBJ1-1; no clear D gene. Germline loops: CDR1 SGHRS, CDR2 YFSETQ. Trimming removed 0 bases at V and 1 base at J, with 10 bases between. The CDR3 sequence is 15 residues long. The CDR3 DNA sequence: TGCGCCAGCAGCTTGGACCCACCTGGGAACACTGAAGCTTTCTTT. The encoded protein is CASSLDPPGNTEAFF.